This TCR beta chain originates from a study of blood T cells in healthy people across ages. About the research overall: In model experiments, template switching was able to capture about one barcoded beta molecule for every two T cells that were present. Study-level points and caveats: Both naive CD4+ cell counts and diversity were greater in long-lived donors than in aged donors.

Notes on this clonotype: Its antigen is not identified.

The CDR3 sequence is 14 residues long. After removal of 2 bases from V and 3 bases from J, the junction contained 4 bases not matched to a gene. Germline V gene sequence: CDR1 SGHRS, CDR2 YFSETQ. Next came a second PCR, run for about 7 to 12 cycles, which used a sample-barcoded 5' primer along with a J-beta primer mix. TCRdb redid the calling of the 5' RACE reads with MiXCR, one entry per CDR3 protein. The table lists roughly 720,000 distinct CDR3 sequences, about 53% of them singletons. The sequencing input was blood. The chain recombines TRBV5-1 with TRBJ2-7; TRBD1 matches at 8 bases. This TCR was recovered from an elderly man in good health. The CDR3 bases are TGCGCCAGCAGCTTTGGAGGACAGGGCTACGAGCAGTACTTC. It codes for CASSFGGQGYEQYF.